These T cell receptor beta chains were read from a single sample in a study of early T cells in non-severe SARS-CoV-2 infection. A single record per CDR3 protein comes from TCRdb applying MiXCR to the 5' RACE reads. The profile covers about 68,000 distinct CDR3 sequences, with under 13% appearing a single time and approximately 5.9% taken by the ten largest. Sequenced material: whole blood. These TCRs come from an adult who was a healthcare worker with PCR-confirmed SARS-CoV-2 infection or an uninfected control (not recorded which). The CDR3 runs from the conserved cysteine through the conserved F or W. The order of the fields is clone size, D gene, V gene, J gene, CDR3 DNA, CDR3 protein. The D gene is left open where the match is weak. Expanded clones are given a class, and other clones once, few, many or no size at all.

.	.	TRBV27	TRBJ2-3	TGTGCCAGCAGTGTCAGAGAAGGGGATACGCAGTATTTT	CASSVREGDTQYF
many	.	TRBV7-2	TRBJ1-6	TGTGCCAGCAGAAGGACGGCCACCCCAGGGAATTCACCCCTCCACTTT	CASRRTATPGNSPLHF
few	TRBD2	TRBV11-2	TRBJ2-3	TGTGCCAGCAGCTGGACTAGTGCGGATACGCAGTATTTT	CASSWTSADTQYF
few	.	TRBV12-3/TRBV12-4	TRBJ2-2	TGTGCCACCAAAGGACAGACGAACACCGGGGAGCTGTTTTTT	CATKGQTNTGELFF
many	TRBD1	TRBV12-3/TRBV12-4	TRBJ1-5	TGTGCCAGCAGTACAGGGGGCGGGAAGCCCCAGCATTTT	CASSTGGGKPQHF
few	.	TRBV21-1	TRBJ2-3	TGTGCCAGCAGGGGACTAGCGGAGCTAAATACGCAGTATTTT	CASRGLAELNTQYF
few	.	TRBV5-1	TRBJ2-1	TGCGCCAGCAGCTTGATGACCTCGCGCAATGAGCAGTTCTTC	CASSLMTSRNEQFF
.	.	TRBV7-9	TRBJ2-4	TGTGCCAGCGTGGCAACATCCAACATTCAGTACTTC	CASVATSNIQYF
.	.	TRBV20-1	TRBJ2-2	TGCAGTGCCCACCCCGGACAGAACACCGGGGAGCTGTTTTTT	CSAHPGQNTGELFF
.	TRBD1	TRBV24-1	TRBJ2-7	TGTGCCACCCCGTATCAGGGGGCGGTTTACGAGCAGTACTTC	CATPYQGAVYEQYF
.	TRBD2	TRBV3-1	TRBJ2-1	TGTGCCAGCAGCCAAGATCCGGCGGGAGTCCCGGGCAATGAGCAGTTCTTC	CASSQDPAGVPGNEQFF
.	.	TRBV5-1	TRBJ1-2	TGCGCCAGCAGCCAAACCAGGACAGCGGGGACCTTCAGCTATGGCTACACCTTC	CASSQTRTAGTFSYGYTF
.	.	TRBV7-8	TRBJ2-3	TGTGCCAGCAGCTTGCGGCCGGGGAGCACAGATACGCAGTATTTT	CASSLRPGSTDTQYF
many	.	TRBV27	TRBJ1-5	TGTGCCAGCAGTCCCCCGGGGGGCCTCAATCAGCCCCAGCATTTT	CASSPPGGLNQPQHF
.	.	TRBV10-3	TRBJ1-2	TGTGCCGCCAGGACGGGGATCGAAGGCTATGGCTACACCTTC	CAARTGIEGYGYTF
.	.	TRBV5-6	TRBJ2-3	TGTGCCAGCAGCTTGGGACCGGGCAGCACAGATACGCAGTATTTT	CASSLGPGSTDTQYF
few	.	TRBV7-9	TRBJ2-3	TGTGCCAGCAGCCTAACCGGACACACAGATACGCAGTATTTT	CASSLTGHTDTQYF
.	.	TRBV7-2	TRBJ2-7	TGTGCCAGCAGCCCCCCGTCAGGCAGGGGCCACGAGCAGTACTTC	CASSPPSGRGHEQYF
few	.	TRBV5-1	TRBJ1-2	TGCGCCAGCAGCTTGTCAGGGGATTATGGCTACACCTTC	CASSLSGDYGYTF
.	TRBD2	TRBV28	TRBJ2-1	TGTGCCAGCAGTTTGACTAGCGGTCGGAGGAACAATGAGCAGTTCTTC	CASSLTSGRRNNEQFF
few	.	TRBV6-5	TRBJ2-1	TGTGCCAGCGGGACTGTTGAGCAGTTCTTC	CASGTVEQFF
many	.	TRBV7-2	TRBJ2-1	TGTGCCAGCAGCTTGGACACTAGTTTAGGGCAGTTCTTC	CASSLDTSLGQFF
many	TRBD2	TRBV7-2	TRBJ2-1	TGTGCCAGCAGCTCACGGGGGGGAAGAAATGAGCAGTTCTTC	CASSSRGGRNEQFF
few	.	TRBV6-6	TRBJ1-5	TGTGCCAGCAGTACAGGGCGCAATCAGCCCCAGCATTTT	CASSTGRNQPQHF
few	TRBD1	TRBV20-1	TRBJ1-5	TGCAGTGCTCCGGGACAGGGCCTAGGGCCCCAGCATTTT	CSAPGQGLGPQHF
few	.	TRBV7-9	TRBJ2-1	TGTGCCAGCAGCTTAAGCTCTAGCAGTGAGCAGTTCTTC	CASSLSSSSEQFF
once	TRBD1	TRBV25-1	TRBJ1-1	TGTGCCAGCAGTCCGGGACAGGGTTTTTATGTGACTGAAGCTTTCTTT	CASSPGQGFYVTEAFF
few	TRBD2	TRBV19	TRBJ2-1	TGTGCCAGTAGTATAGACGGGCTGGGCGGGAGTGCCTACAATGAGCAGTTCTTC	CASSIDGLGGSAYNEQFF
few	.	TRBV3-1	TRBJ1-1	TGTGCCAGCAGCCAAGGCAGGGTGAACACTGAAGCTTTCTTT	CASSQGRVNTEAFF
.	TRBD2	TRBV6-2/TRBV6-3	TRBJ2-5	TGTGCCAGCTCGACTAGCAGGGAGACCCAGTACTTC	CASSTSRETQYF
.	TRBD1	TRBV20-1	TRBJ2-1	TGCAGTGCCAAGTCGCCCACCGGGACAGTCTACAATGAGCAGTTCTTC	CSAKSPTGTVYNEQFF
.	.	TRBV28	TRBJ2-2	TGTGCCAGCAAGTCCCAGGGTAGGCACACCGGGGAGCTGTTTTTT	CASKSQGRHTGELFF
few	.	TRBV24-1	TRBJ2-7	TGTGCCACCAAGGGACGGTTGTACGAGCAGTACTTC	CATKGRLYEQYF
few	TRBD1	TRBV10-3	TRBJ2-7	TGTGCCATCAGACCCGGGACAGCTTACGAGCAGTACTTC	CAIRPGTAYEQYF
many	.	TRBV7-2	TRBJ2-3	TGTGCCAGCAGCTTAGTTGAGGGAGATACGCAGTATTTT	CASSLVEGDTQYF
many	.	TRBV20-1	TRBJ2-2	TGCAGTGCTCCCGGCCCGCTCAAAAACACCGGGGAGCTGTTTTTT	CSAPGPLKNTGELFF
many	.	TRBV20-1	TRBJ2-1	TGCAGTGCTAGAGATAGTACTGAGCAGTTCTTC	CSARDSTEQFF
.	.	TRBV21-1	TRBJ2-1	TGTGCCAGCAATGAGGGACTTTGCGCGCACGGTGAGCAGTTCTTC	CASNEGLCAHGEQFF
.	.	TRBV2	TRBJ2-7	TGTGCCAGCGGCGGGCTAGCCTTGGCCGAGCAGTACTTC	CASGGLALAEQYF
.	.	TRBV18	TRBJ2-7	TGTGCCAGCTCACTAACCAGAGATCGTGACTCACCTACGTCCTACGAGCAGTACTTC	CASSLTRDRDSPTSYEQYF
few	TRBD2	TRBV20-1	TRBJ2-7	TGCAGTGCTAGAGATATCGGGACTAGCAGCTACGAGCAGTACTTC	CSARDIGTSSYEQYF
many	TRBD2	TRBV12-3/TRBV12-4	TRBJ2-7	TGTGCCAGCAGTTCCGGGAGGGAGCAGTACTTC	CASSSGREQYF
.	TRBD1	TRBV18	TRBJ1-2	TGTGCCAGCTCCCCGGACAGGAGTTACTATGGCTACACCTTC	CASSPDRSYYGYTF
few	TRBD1	TRBV18	TRBJ2-3	TGTGCCAGCTCACCACCTCTGAGCAGGGGGCTAAGCGGAGGACGCACAGATACGCAGTATTTT	CASSPPLSRGLSGGRTDTQYF
many	.	TRBV25-1	TRBJ1-1	TGTGCCAGCAGTGTAAGTTGGAACACTGAAGCTTTCTTT	CASSVSWNTEAFF
few	TRBD2	TRBV4-1	TRBJ2-3	TGCGCCAGCGGGGGAGGGCCGGGTGTGACAGATACGCAGTATTTT	CASGGGPGVTDTQYF
.	.	TRBV20-1	TRBJ1-2	TGCAGTGCCCATAACCTAGGACAGTCCAGCGGCTACACCTTC	CSAHNLGQSSGYTF
few	.	TRBV6-6	TRBJ2-1	TGTGCCAGCAGTCAAATTTCCCCTCCGGCTGAGCAGTTCTTC	CASSQISPPAEQFF
.	TRBD2	TRBV12-3/TRBV12-4	TRBJ2-1	TGTGCCAGCAGTTTTAGCGGGAGGGCTGAGCAGTTCTTC	CASSFSGRAEQFF
.	.	TRBV29-1	TRBJ2-7	TGCAGCGTTGAAGATTGGCAGGACTACGAGCAGTACTTC	CSVEDWQDYEQYF
few	.	TRBV15	TRBJ2-5	TGTGCCACCAGCAGAGTCGTGGGCGAGACCCAGTACTTC	CATSRVVGETQYF
many	.	TRBV7-2	TRBJ2-3	TGTGCCAGCAGCCTTCGGGGGCAGGTAGATACGCAGTATTTT	CASSLRGQVDTQYF
.	.	TRBV24-1	TRBJ2-3	TGTGCCACCAGTGACATCGGTAGCGGCGGGGCAGATACGCAGTATTTT	CATSDIGSGGADTQYF
few	.	TRBV12-3/TRBV12-4	TRBJ1-5	TGTGCCAGCAGCGCCGGACAGACGCCACAGCCCCAGCATTTT	CASSAGQTPQPQHF
.	.	TRBV7-6	TRBJ2-6	TGTGCCAGCAGCTTAGGGGGCGGGTTCTCTGGGGCCAACGTCCTGACTTTC	CASSLGGGFSGANVLTF